The T cell receptor beta chain described here comes from a study of T-cell memory formation after mild COVID-19. TCRdb re-analysed the 5' RACE reads in MiXCR, keeping a single row per CDR3 protein. The sample includes about 470,000 distinct CDR3 sequences, roughly 25% of them seen just once. V lost 6 bases and J 8 bases, leaving 19 bases between the germline ends. CDR3 length: 15 amino acids. In germline, CDR1 is SEHNR, CDR2 FQNEAQ (reference sequence). This clonotype was seen only a few times. Antigen unknown. Study observations and caveats: Largely, contracting CD4+ clones fell within CM and EM, and contracting CD8+ clones within EMRA.

The chain carries TRBV7-9 and TRBJ1-4; D not resolved. Sequenced: PBMCs or a T cell subset sorted from them (not recorded which). The clonotype originates from an adult woman who had mild COVID-19 (a few samples of this study predate the infection). Cell type and time point are not known. The CDR3 region is CASSPPGSQREKLFF. In DNA, the CDR3 is TGTGCCAGCAGTCCCCCCGGTTCCCAACGGGAAAAACTGTTTTTT.